This T cell receptor beta chain was captured by sequencing in a study of T cell clonotyping in hematopoietic cell transplantation. The CDR3 is 14 residues long. V lost 5 bases, J lost 4 bases, and 16 bases lay in between. In germline, CDR1 is SGHNT, CDR2 YYREEE (reference sequence). Turning to this clone: Its antigen is as yet unknown.

Study-level findings and limits: Recipient TCR diversity dropped after transplant; expanded clonotypes rose from day 30 to 180.

Time point reported: recipient sample about 28 days before transplant, after cytoreduction. Method: immunoSEQ multiplex PCR; TCRdb's copy keeps in-frame clones and lacks some. The table includes tens of thousands of clones, about 95% detected once. The V and J genes are TRBV5-4 and TRBJ2-7; D is possibly TRBD1 or TRBD2 (5 bases each). The receptor's source is a woman between 45 and 65 years old with acute myeloid leukemia. Some clones in this sample may be carry-over from other donors' samples. Sequenced material: peripheral blood mononuclear cells, taken before stem cell transplant. The CDR3 DNA is TGTGCCAGCAGATCGGGACCCTGGGAATACGAGCAGTACTTC. This encodes CASRSGPWEYEQYF.